The rows below give T cell receptor beta chains drawn from one sample of a study of cytomegalovirus exposure and HLA in healthy donors. The data were produced by immunoSEQ multiplex PCR, yet TCRdb's version contains in-frame clones alone and is incomplete. The table lists some 260,000 clones, 90% of them singletons, with approximately 3.1% in the top ten. Sequencing was performed on PBMCs. The origin of the receptors is a woman under 40 in good health and CMV-seronegative. Each CDR3 is given with its conserved first and last residue. The order of the fields is D gene, J gene, V gene, CDR3 protein, CDR3 DNA. The D gene is left open where the match is weak.

d_gene: -
j_gene: TRBJ1-1
v_gene: TRBV30
CDR3aa: CAWSLGLGTEAFF
CDR3nt: TGTGCCTGGAGTCTGGGCCTCGGCACTGAAGCTTTCTTT

d_gene: -
j_gene: TRBJ2-5
v_gene: TRBV2
CDR3aa: CASSDLGETQYF
CDR3nt: TGTGCCAGCAGTGACCTGGGAGAGACCCAGTACTTC

d_gene: -
j_gene: TRBJ2-1
v_gene: TRBV5-1
CDR3aa: CASSLVGVGSYNEQFF
CDR3nt: TGCGCCAGCAGCTTGGTAGGGGTTGGCTCCTACAATGAGCAGTTCTTC

d_gene: -
j_gene: TRBJ2-7
v_gene: TRBV19
CDR3aa: CASSSSGTQGYEQYF
CDR3nt: TGTGCCAGTAGTAGCTCCGGGACCCAAGGGTACGAGCAGTACTTC

d_gene: TRBD1
j_gene: TRBJ1-3
v_gene: TRBV4-3
CDR3aa: CASSQGTGEGNTIYF
CDR3nt: TGCGCCAGCAGCCAAGGGACAGGCGAGGGAAACACCATATATTTT

d_gene: TRBD2
j_gene: TRBJ2-7
v_gene: TRBV11-2
CDR3aa: CASRKAGGPSYEQYF
CDR3nt: TGTGCCAGCAGAAAAGCGGGAGGGCCATCCTACGAGCAGTACTTC

d_gene: -
j_gene: TRBJ2-7
v_gene: TRBV30
CDR3aa: CAWRWGRGAYEQYF
CDR3nt: TGTGCCTGGAGATGGGGAAGGGGAGCCTACGAGCAGTACTTC

d_gene: -
j_gene: TRBJ1-2
v_gene: TRBV30
CDR3aa: CAWSLIGDGYTF
CDR3nt: TGTGCCTGGAGTCTGATAGGGGATGGCTACACCTTC

d_gene: -
j_gene: TRBJ2-7
v_gene: TRBV7-9
CDR3aa: CASSLGNGGPPYEQYF
CDR3nt: TGTGCCAGCAGCTTAGGTAACGGCGGGCCCCCCTACGAGCAGTACTTC

d_gene: -
j_gene: TRBJ1-2
v_gene: TRBV27
CDR3aa: CASSLEGIANYGYTF
CDR3nt: TGTGCCAGCAGTTTAGAGGGGATAGCTAACTATGGCTACACCTTC

d_gene: TRBD2
j_gene: TRBJ2-7
v_gene: TRBV14
CDR3aa: CASSQGGTREAF
CDR3nt: TGTGCCAGCAGCCAAGGCGGGACTAGAGAGGCCTTC

d_gene: TRBD1
j_gene: TRBJ1-2
v_gene: TRBV29-1
CDR3aa: CSVPGTGGGYTF
CDR3nt: TGCAGCGTTCCCGGGACAGGGGGCGGCTACACCTTC

d_gene: -
j_gene: TRBJ2-3
v_gene: TRBV2
CDR3aa: CASSKGPGPTDTQYF
CDR3nt: TGTGCCAGTTCAAAGGGACCGGGGCCCACAGATACGCAGTATTTT

d_gene: -
j_gene: TRBJ2-3
v_gene: TRBV25-1
CDR3aa: CASCSEWVDTQYF
CDR3nt: TGTGCCAGCTGTTCGGAGTGGGTAGATACGCAGTATTTT

d_gene: TRBD2
j_gene: TRBJ2-1
v_gene: TRBV7-9
CDR3aa: CASSMREGLWKQFF
CDR3nt: TGTGCCAGCAGCATGCGGGAGGGCCTGTGGAAGCAGTTCTTC

d_gene: -
j_gene: TRBJ2-7
v_gene: TRBV27
CDR3aa: CASRSGPEVSFGEQYF
CDR3nt: TGTGCCAGCAGATCCGGGCCCGAGGTGTCCTTCGGCGAGCAGTACTTC

d_gene: TRBD1
j_gene: TRBJ1-4
v_gene: TRBV6-1
CDR3aa: CASSEGWAGTGNEKLFF
CDR3nt: TGTGCCAGCAGTGAAGGGTGGGCCGGGACAGGGAATGAAAAACTGTTTTTT

d_gene: TRBD1
j_gene: TRBJ1-2
v_gene: TRBV7-8
CDR3aa: CASSFGQGLNYGYTF
CDR3nt: TGTGCCAGCAGCTTCGGACAGGGCCTTAACTATGGCTACACCTTC